One T cell receptor beta chain is described in this entry. Patients from Seattle were sampled longitudinally, starting during active infection. This specimen comes from a study of blood T cell repertoires in COVID-19. Study-level background: Sites across the United States, Italy and Spain contributed samples from acute and convalescent COVID-19. T cells, B-cell-depleted T cells, or PBMCs supplied cDNA or gDNA.

Source study methods: Counts of nucleated cells, estimated from reference gene primer amplification, were obtained. The repertoire was sequenced with immunoSEQ multiplex PCR; TCRdb's copy has only in-frame clones and lacks some. The V and J calls and clone size come from that table; D and trimming were worked out from the DNA. The top ten clones hold just under 2% of a sample with roughly 150,000 clones, 85% to 95% of them seen once. The sequence was obtained from a woman aged 55-69 years with COVID-19, enrolled during active disease. Sequences were obtained from peripheral blood.

Here the CDR3 reads CASRGGPANTGELFF. CDR3 in DNA: TGTGCCAGCAGGGGGGGACCAGCGAACACCGGGGAGCTGTTTTTT. V gene TRBV2 combines with J gene TRBJ2-2; TRBD2 is a possible D gene (6 bases). V was pared by 6 bases and J by 0 bases, with 11 bases between. This CDR3 comprises 15 residues. CDR1 is SNHLY, CDR2 FYNNEI, per germline.